The 30 T cell receptor beta chains listed next were all sequenced from one sample in a study of blood T cells in healthy people across ages (dated by TCRdb to between 2014 and 2017). To prepare the library, 5' RACE was applied. TCRdb records Illumina HiSeq 2500 as the sequencer. The second PCR ran for roughly 7 to 12 cycles and used a J-beta primer mix along with a sample-barcoded 5' primer. TCRdb's own reprocessing of the public reads used fastp at Q25 and MiXCR and kept productive beta chains. Rows merge per CDR3 protein into single entries with the most common DNA and genes. The sample records more than 800,000 distinct CDR3 sequences, 29% of which are singletons. In total, the top ten clones hold 15% to 20% of the sample. The sample consisted of blood. The receptors derive from a woman over 75 in good health.

The genes are TRBV3-1 and TRBJ2-7, with D perhaps TRBD1 or TRBD2 (5 bases each). The tail of the sequence fits TRBJ2-5 better, so the J call may be wrong. The CDR3 is made up of 15 amino acids. Germline assignment: CDR1 LGHDT and CDR2 YNNKEL (reference sequence). The DNA for the CDR3 is TGTGCCAGCAGCCAAGAGCCGGGGCGCCCAGAGACCCAGTACTTC. Protein: CASSQEPGRPETQYF.

In this sample, this clonotype turned up a few times. V is TRBV10-3 and J is TRBJ2-5; D is possibly TRBD2 (6 bases). In germline, CDR1 is ENHRY, CDR2 SYGVKD. Trimming took 2 bases from V and 1 from J, leaving 11 bases between them. The CDR3 has 15 amino acids. The CDR3 DNA follows: TGTGCCATCAGTGAGCCGGGTAGCGGCCAAGAGACCCAGTACTTC. As protein: CAISEPGSGQETQYF.

The chain carries TRBV20-1 and TRBJ2-7, with 12 bases matching TRBD1. CDR1 and CDR2 (germline): DFQATT, SNEGSKA (reference sequence). This CDR3 has 16 residues. The V gene end was trimmed by 3 bases and the J gene end by 5 bases; junction bases not matched to a gene: 11. The CDR3 loop is CSASTGTGGVIHEQYF. CDR3 DNA sequence: TGCAGTGCTAGTACCGGGACAGGGGGCGTAATCCACGAGCAGTACTTC.

This clonotype was picked up a small number of times. The DNA of the CDR3 is TGTGCCAGCAGTGAATGGAAAGGGGGCGGTCAGCCCCAGCATTTT. It encodes CASSEWKGGGQPQHF. The chain has TRBV6-1 and TRBJ1-5, with 7 bases identical to TRBD1. Germline CDR1 MNHNS, CDR2 SASEGT. V was clipped by 2 bases and J by 6 bases; unmatched bases: 7. CDR3 length: 15 residues.

The chain links TRBV27 to TRBJ2-5; 7 nucleotides line up with TRBD1. Per the germline V gene, CDR1 is MNHEY and CDR2 is SMNVEV (reference sequence). V lost 4 bases, J lost 4 bases, and 15 bases stayed unmatched. The CDR3 is 17 residues long. The chain's CDR3 is CASSSTNHRGSGETQYF. As DNA, the CDR3 is TGTGCCAGCAGTTCGACGAATCACAGGGGCTCGGGAGAGACCCAGTACTTC.

This chain uses TRBV20-1 with TRBJ2-3, with no clear D. Germline CDR1 DFQATT, CDR2 SNEGSKA (reference sequence). The CDR3 totals 14 residues. V dropped 0 bases and J dropped 3 bases, with 10 bases sitting between them. The CDR3 protein is CSAREGYKTDTQYF. In DNA, the CDR3 is TGCAGTGCTAGAGAGGGCTACAAAACAGATACGCAGTATTTT.

A note on this clonotype: This could be a read error, since a much larger clone is one nucleotide away. The CDR3 here is CASSLGWGSYNEQYF. In DNA, the CDR3 is TGTGCCAGCAGCTTAGGATGGGGAAGCTACAATGAGCAGTACTTC. The chain carries TRBV7-2 and TRBJ2-1, with D unclear. The J call may not be correct, given that the DNA end is closer to TRBJ2-7. CDR1 SGHTA and CDR2 FQGNSA come from the germline V gene. There are 15 residues in the CDR3.

This clonotype came up a few times. The V call is TRBV11-3, the J call TRBJ2-4; no definite D call. The germline CDR1 and CDR2 sequences are SGHNT and YENEEA. This CDR3 contains 14 residues. Trimming took off 0 bases at V and 9 bases at J, with 12 bases between the two ends. CDR3 DNA: TGTGCCAGCAGCTTAGATCGGCAGTCCCCCATTCAGTACTTC. It yields the protein CASSLDRQSPIQYF.

This clonotype was found a few times. J is TRBJ1-5 and V is TRBV15; D is undetermined. Trimming removed 3 bases at V and 0 bases at J, with 24 bases between. CDR1 and CDR2 (germline): LNHNV, YYDKDF (reference sequence). The CDR3 is made up of 20 amino acids. CDR3 amino acids: CATSSAGGAALEYSNQPQHF. Written as DNA, the CDR3 is TGTGCCACCAGCAGCGCCGGAGGAGCGGCACTCGAATATAGCAATCAGCCCCAGCATTTT.

This clonotype was recorded at least ten times. The chain uses TRBV12-3 or TRBV12-4 and TRBJ2-2; no definite D call. The length of the CDR3 is 11 residues. Trimming pared 3 bases from V and 16 bases from J, leaving 12 bases between. The CDR3 DNA follows: TGTGCCAGCAGTTTTACGGCAGAACGGTTTTTT. Translated, it gives CASSFTAERFF.

There are many counts of this clonotype. The gene calls are TRBV20-1 and TRBJ2-1; 12 nucleotides line up with TRBD2. CDR1 is DFQATT, CDR2 SNEGSKA, per germline (reference sequence). The trim removed 2 bases at V and 3 bases at J, leaving 11 bases unmatched. The CDR3 contains 18 residues. The CDR3 nucleotides read TGCAGTGCTAGAAGGGGGCTAGCGGGGGGGCCAGTCTACAATGAGCAGTTCTTC. Translating it yields CSARRGLAGGPVYNEQFF.

CDR3 sequence reads: CASSIENEETQYF. In DNA form, the CDR3 reads TGTGCCAGCAGTATCGAGAACGAAGAGACCCAGTACTTC. The gene calls are TRBV6-6 and TRBJ2-5; no reliable D call. The CDR3 length is 13 residues. Per the germline V gene, CDR1 is MNHNY and CDR2 is SVGAGI (reference sequence). Trimming stripped 5 bases from V and 3 bases from J, with 10 bases between.

This clonotype was counted ten times or more. The genes are TRBV20-1 and TRBJ1-2; 7 bases match TRBD1. The junction had 8 bases not matched to a gene; V was cut back by 1 base and J by 3 bases. The germline CDR1 and CDR2 sequences are DFQATT and SNEGSKA (reference sequence). The CDR3 has 15 residues. The CDR3 DNA is TGCAGTGCTAGAGGGGGGGACAGAATCCACTATGGCTACACCTTC. Protein: CSARGGDRIHYGYTF.

This chain links TRBV4-2 with TRBJ2-7; 12 bases agree with TRBD2. V gave up 5 bases and J gave up 3 bases; unmatched junction bases: 5. CDR1 is LGHNA, CDR2 YNFKEQ, per germline. The CDR3 contains 15 residues. In DNA, the CDR3 is TGTGCCAGCAGCTCCGGACTAGCGGGGTACTACGAGCAGTACTTC. Its translation is CASSSGLAGYYEQYF.

This clonotype showed up many times. The junction departs from the called germline gene at one end, perhaps through a read error. In nucleotides, the CDR3 is TGCGCCAGCAGCTTGCTGCAGGGGAACGAGCAGTACTTC. It yields the protein CASSLLQGNEQYF. The chain couples TRBV7-2 to TRBJ2-7; the D gene is possibly TRBD1 (6 bases). Per germline, CDR1 SGHTA and CDR2 FQGNSA. The CDR3 length is 13 residues.

This clonotype was seen a handful of times. Given a much more abundant clone one base away, this may be a read error. The V call is TRBV7-2, the J call TRBJ2-7, with no clear D. The ends were cut back, 3 bases at V and 7 bases at J, with 16 bases in the middle. Germline assignment: CDR1 SGHTA and CDR2 FQGNSA. The CDR3 is 14 residues long. The CDR3 DNA follows: TGTGCCAGCAGCTTTAACCGTAACCTTGAGGAGCAGTACTTC. As protein: CASSFNRNLEEQYF.

This rearrangement joins TRBV27 to TRBJ1-1; a weak D match, TRBD1 (5 bases). Trimming cost V 2 bases and J 0 bases, with 10 bases left between them. The CDR3 has 15 residues. The V gene's germline CDR1 is MNHEY and CDR2 SMNVEV (reference sequence). The CDR3 DNA reads as TGTGCCAGCAGTTTACGGGGCCTCATGAACACTGAAGCTTTCTTT. Translation gives CASSLRGLMNTEAFF.

J is TRBJ2-7 and V is TRBV7-2; 7 nucleotides line up with TRBD2. V trimming: 5 bases; J trimming: 1 base; junction bases outside the gene matches: 5. Germline assignment: CDR1 SGHTA and CDR2 FQGNSA. The CDR3 loop spans 14 amino acids. CDR3 coding DNA: TGTGCCAGCAGCGCCAGCGGGGTGTCCTACGAGCAGTACTTC. It is translated as CASSASGVSYEQYF.

The sample holds one count of this clonotype. A clone one base away is much larger, so this may be a read error. The V and J genes are TRBV20-1 and TRBJ2-1; maybe TRBD1 (6 bases). The CDR3 has 16 residues. Trimming shortened V by 5 bases and J by 8 bases, and 25 bases separated the two germline ends. In germline, CDR1 is DFQATT, CDR2 SNEGSKA (reference sequence). CDR3 bases: TGCAGTGCTCCCTCCTGTGTGCAGGGGCCCGGGGATGAGCAGTTCTTC. Its protein is CSAPSCVQGPGDEQFF.

In its sample, this clonotype was seen a few times. The chain has TRBV9 and TRBJ2-1, with 8 bases aligning to TRBD1. Germline values: CDR1 SGDLS, CDR2 YYNGEE. Trimming took 0 bases from V and 4 from J; bases not matched to a gene: 3. The CDR3 covers 15 residues. The CDR3 loop reads CASSVGQGLYNEQFF. For the CDR3, the DNA is TGTGCCAGCAGCGTAGGACAGGGGCTTTACAATGAGCAGTTCTTC.

The genes are TRBV20-1 and TRBJ1-3, with D tentatively TRBD1 (5 bases). This CDR3 is 14 amino acids long. Deletions cut 1 base from V and 0 bases from J, with 7 bases between. Germline V gene lookup returns CDR1 DFQATT and CDR2 SNEGSKA (reference sequence). The CDR3 sequence is CSARGGSSGNTIYF. For the CDR3, the DNA is TGCAGTGCTAGAGGGGGCTCCTCTGGAAACACCATATATTTT.

Ten or more counts support this clonotype. The genes are TRBV6-2 or TRBV6-3 and TRBJ2-1; the match to TRBD2 covers 14 bases. This CDR3 is 18 amino acids long. J lost 0 bases, V lost 8 bases, and 9 bases had no gene match. Germline CDR1 MNHEY, CDR2 SVGEGT. Written as DNA, the CDR3 is TGTGCCAGCGGCTGGACTAGCGGGGGGAAAAGCTCCTACAATGAGCAGTTCTTC. It codes for CASGWTSGGKSSYNEQFF.

This clonotype was counted ten times or more. This CDR3 is CASSNTGYGANVLTF. Written as DNA, the CDR3 is TGTGCCAGCAGCAATACGGGGTACGGGGCCAACGTCCTGACTTTC. This sequence joins TRBV7-2 and TRBJ2-6; tentatively, D is TRBD2 (5 bases). Germline V lookup: CDR1 SGHTA, CDR2 FQGNSA. Trimming removed 5 bases at V and 4 bases at J, with 12 bases between. The CDR3 extends over 15 amino acids.

This clonotype was observed a handful of times. The chain employs TRBV20-1 and TRBJ1-1; possibly TRBD1 for D (5 bases). Germline CDR1 and CDR2: DFQATT and SNEGSKA (reference sequence). The CDR3 length is 17 residues. With 3 bases removed from V and 0 bases from J, the gap between germline ends came to 20 bases. This CDR3 is CSASSGPPRGMNTEAFF. The CDR3 DNA is TGCAGTGCTAGTTCCGGCCCCCCGAGGGGTATGAACACTGAAGCTTTCTTT.

This clonotype was counted between two and nine times. The chain combines TRBV10-3 with TRBJ1-6, with TRBD1 identical over 8 bases. CDR3 length: 13 residues. J gave up 14 bases and V 10 bases, and 13 bases lay outside the gene matches. Germline CDR1 reads ENHRY; CDR2 reads SYGVKD. The CDR3 DNA reads as TGTGCCACAAGTCAGGGGGCTGAGTCGACCCTCCACTTT. Amino acid sequence: CATSQGAESTLHF.

This clonotype was seen more than once but under ten times. The chain carries TRBV5-1 and TRBJ1-5; 7 bases agree with TRBD1. The CDR3 is 14 residues long. The V gene's germline CDR1 is SGHRS and CDR2 YFSETQ. J was trimmed by 4 bases and V by 4 bases; bases with no gene match: 5. CDR3 loop: CASSAGTENQPQHF. In nucleotides, the CDR3 is TGCGCCAGCAGCGCCGGGACAGAGAATCAGCCCCAGCATTTT. Variable domain in full (rest from reference TRBV5-1 and TRBJ1-5): KAGVTQTPRYLIKTRGQQVTLSCSPISGHRSVSWYQQTPGQGLQFLFEYFSETQRNKGNFPGRFSGRQFSNSRSEMNVSTLELGDSALYLCASSAGTENQPQHFGDGTRLSIL.

The count of this clonotype is one. V is TRBV6-6 and J is TRBJ2-6; no reliable D call. V lost 6 bases and J 2 bases, leaving 11 bases between the germline ends. CDR1 is MNHNY, CDR2 SVGAGI, per germline (reference sequence). This CDR3 has 15 amino acids. CDR3 sequence: CASSSMATGANVLTF. The CDR3 DNA sequence: TGTGCCAGCAGCTCTATGGCAACTGGGGCCAACGTCCTGACTTTC.

Many counts were recorded for this clonotype. J is TRBJ1-2 and V is TRBV6-2 or TRBV6-3; D remains unclear. Deletions cut 0 bases from V and 7 bases from J, with 9 bases between. The CDR3 spans 13 residues. Germline CDR1 is MNHEY and CDR2 is SVGEGT. The DNA for the CDR3 is TGTGCCAGCAGTTACTCCAGCGGGGTTGGCTACACCTTC. This encodes CASSYSSGVGYTF.

This clonotype was recorded a few times. The J gene is TRBJ1-6, the V gene TRBV6-1; D may be TRBD1 (5 bases). CDR1 and CDR2 (germline): MNHNS, SASEGT. Trimming shortened V by 4 bases and J by 8 bases, and 6 bases separated the two germline ends. This CDR3 comprises 12 residues. CDR3 sequence reads: CASSVGDSPLHF. In DNA, the CDR3 is TGTGCCAGCAGTGTGGGGGATTCACCCCTCCACTTT.

This chain connects TRBV14 to TRBJ1-2, with 7 bases that match TRBD1. J was trimmed by 7 bases and V by 4 bases; bases with no gene match: 12. The CDR3 spans 15 residues. Germline loops: CDR1 SGHDN, CDR2 FVKESK. The CDR3 region is CASSLGTAGFGGYTF. The CDR3 DNA reads as TGTGCCAGCAGCCTAGGGACAGCCGGTTTTGGTGGCTACACCTTC.